This is a list of T cell receptor beta chains from one sample in a study of CD8 T cells in ankylosing spondylitis. TCRdb re-called the 5' RACE reads with MiXCR, one entry per CDR3 protein. The sample has fewer than 250,000 distinct CDR3 sequences; about 11% are singletons. The specimen sequenced was blood, either unsorted or a sorted T cell fraction (not recorded which). All receptors come from a male donor with ankylosing spondylitis or in good health (not recorded which). Each CDR3 is given with its conserved first and last residue. Each record gives: CDR3 DNA, CDR3 protein, clone size, V gene, J gene, D gene. A D gene is named only where the DNA matches it firmly. Where a row states a size, it is once, few, many or the class of an expanded clone; other rows omit it.

TGTGCCAGCAGTTACTCGACGAAAGGTAGCGCCTCCTACGAGCAGTACTTC	CASSYSTKGSASYEQYF	-	TRBV6-5	TRBJ2-7	-
TGTGCCAGCAGCCGAGGACAGGGGAGCAATCAGCCCCAGCATTTT	CASSRGQGSNQPQHF	few	TRBV12-3/TRBV12-4	TRBJ1-5	TRBD1
TGTGCCAGCAGGGCTCCTGGTGGGGGGGCCTCCAATGAGCAGTTCTTC	CASRAPGGGASNEQFF	few	TRBV2	TRBJ2-1	-
TGTGCCAGCAGTTCCTTCTTGACAGATCACAATGAGCAGTTCTTC	CASSSFLTDHNEQFF	-	TRBV6-5	TRBJ2-1	-
TGTGCCAGCAGCCCCGGGTGGGACAATGAGCAGTCCTTC	CASSPGWDNEQSF	-	TRBV5-6	TRBJ2-1	-
TGCAGTGCTAGAGTTGGGGGGCCCAACACTGAAGCTTTCTTT	CSARVGGPNTEAFF	many	TRBV20-1	TRBJ1-1	-
TGTGCCAGCAGTTCAGGGGGCGCGGATGAAAAACTGTTTTTT	CASSSGGADEKLFF	-	TRBV5-5	TRBJ1-4	TRBD1
TGTGCCAGCAGTGAGGGCCTTACCTACAATGAGCAGTTCTTC	CASSEGLTYNEQFF	-	TRBV6-1	TRBJ2-1	-
TGTGCCAGCAGCCGTCTGGGGGTTTCCTACAATGAGCAGTTCTTC	CASSRLGVSYNEQFF	many	TRBV14	TRBJ2-1	-
TGTGCCAGCAGTTCGTCGGGCGCCCAGACCCAGTACTTC	CASSSSGAQTQYF	many	TRBV12-3/TRBV12-4	TRBJ2-5	-
TGTGCCAGCAGCATCGATAATTCACCCCTCCACTTT	CASSIDNSPLHF	-	TRBV9	TRBJ1-6	-
TGTGCCAGCAGTTACTCGATGGGTAGGACAGGGGGTTCCTACGAGCAGTACTTC	CASSYSMGRTGGSYEQYF	many	TRBV6-5	TRBJ2-7	TRBD1